This T cell receptor (beta chain) appears in the sequencing data of a study of CXCR3-negative and CXCR3-positive naive CD8 T cells. Germline assignment: CDR1 SGHRS and CDR2 YFSETQ. The CDR3 sequence is 15 residues long. As for this clonotype: What it binds is not known.

General study results and limits: When CXCR3-positive naive cells were set against CXCR3-negative naive cells, the former had more hydrophobic TRB CDR3s. Memory CD8+ cells showed much lower diversity, while both naive subsets displayed comparably high diversity. Whereas memory cells differed, naive CXCR3-negative and CXCR3-positive cells shared similar TRBV-TRBJ usage.

Researchers prepared the TRB cDNA libraries using 5' RACE with UMI labels. Reprocessing the 5' RACE reads, TCRdb reports a single entry for every CDR3 protein and omits DNA. This specimen shows 7,000 to 8,500 distinct CDR3 sequences; the ten leading clones hold 1.9%. The sequence was collected from a human donor in good health. Some clones in this sample may be carry-over from other donors' samples. J is TRBJ2-1 and V is TRBV5-1; TCRdb indicates TRBD2, and absent DNA this call remains unverified. The sequencing input was naive CXCR3+ CD8+ T cells from blood. Regarding subset: CD45RO-CCR7+CD27+CD95- naive CD8+ T cells expressing CXCR3 (TNR3+). The CDR3: CASSLALAGGDEQFF.